This T cell receptor beta chain came from a study of T cells in Graves' hyperthyroidism and ophthalmopathy. Study information: Peripheral blood samples were taken at initial diagnosis, prior to any treatment.

Amplification of TCR beta CDR3 regions used RNA as the template. During a first-round RT-PCR of the TCR CDR3, the HTBI primer set was used. One entry per CDR3 protein results from TCRdb running MiXCR on the multiplex PCR reads. The data hold about 590,000 distinct CDR3 sequences, with more than 13% observed a single time. The CDR3 is made up of 16 amino acids. Per the germline V gene, CDR1 is MGHRA and CDR2 is YSYEKL. The germline V and J ends were trimmed by 0 bases and 1 base, with 12 bases remaining between them. This sequence was found in a woman aged 18-29 years with Graves' ophthalmopathy. The sequencing input was blood. The chain links TRBV4-1 to TRBJ1-1; D gene ambiguous. The CDR3 DNA reads TGCGCCAGCAGCCAAGATCAAACAGCTCGGAACACTGAAGCTTTCTTT. This encodes CASSQDQTARNTEAFF.